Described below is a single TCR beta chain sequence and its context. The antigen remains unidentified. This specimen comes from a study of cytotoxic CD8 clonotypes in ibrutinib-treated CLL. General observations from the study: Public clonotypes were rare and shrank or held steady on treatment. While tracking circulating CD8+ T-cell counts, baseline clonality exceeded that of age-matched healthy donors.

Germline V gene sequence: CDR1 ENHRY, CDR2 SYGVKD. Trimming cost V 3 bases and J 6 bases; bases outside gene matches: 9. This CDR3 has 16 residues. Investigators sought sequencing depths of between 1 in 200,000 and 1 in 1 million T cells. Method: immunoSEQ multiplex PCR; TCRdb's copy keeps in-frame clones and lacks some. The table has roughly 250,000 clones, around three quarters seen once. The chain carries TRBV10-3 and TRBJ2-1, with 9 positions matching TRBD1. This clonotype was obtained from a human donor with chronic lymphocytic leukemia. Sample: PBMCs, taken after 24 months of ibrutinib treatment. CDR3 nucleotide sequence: TGTGCCATCAGTGAAAATTGGGGACAGGGTGCCAATGAGCAGTTCTTC. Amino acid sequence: CAISENWGQGANEQFF.